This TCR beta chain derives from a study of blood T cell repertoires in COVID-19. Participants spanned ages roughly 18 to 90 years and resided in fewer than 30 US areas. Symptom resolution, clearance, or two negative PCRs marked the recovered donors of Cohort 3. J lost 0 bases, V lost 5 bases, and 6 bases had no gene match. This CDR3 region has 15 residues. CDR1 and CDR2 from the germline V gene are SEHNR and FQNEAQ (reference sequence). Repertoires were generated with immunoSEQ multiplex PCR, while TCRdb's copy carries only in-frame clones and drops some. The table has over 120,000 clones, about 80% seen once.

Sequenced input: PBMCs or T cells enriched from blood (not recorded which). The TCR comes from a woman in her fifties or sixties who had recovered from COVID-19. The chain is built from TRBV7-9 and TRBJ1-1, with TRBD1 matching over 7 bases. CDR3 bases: TGTGCCAGCAGCAAATCAGGGGGGTTGAACACTGAAGCTTTCTTT. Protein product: CASSKSGGLNTEAFF. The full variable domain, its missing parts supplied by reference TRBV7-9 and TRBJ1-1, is DTGVSQNPRHKITKRGQNVTFRCDPISEHNRLYWYRQTLGQGPEFLTYFQNEAQLEKSRLLSDRFSAERPKGSFSTLEIQRTEQGDSAMYLCASSKSGGLNTEAFFGQGTRLTVV.